This T cell receptor beta chain originates from a study of blood T cell repertoires in COVID-19. Turning to the study itself: Sites in the United States, Italy and Spain provided acute and convalescent COVID-19 samples.

TCRdb keeps only in-frame clones here, not all; method: immunoSEQ multiplex PCR. The profile shows roughly 120,000 clones, approximately 87% of them singletons. The germline gives CDR1 SEHNR, CDR2 FQNEAQ (reference sequence). CDR3 size: 14 residues. The V gene lost 5 bases and the J gene lost 0 bases, with 8 bases spanning the gap. Sequencing input: peripheral blood. The chain uses TRBV7-9 and TRBJ1-3; unclear D gene. The source of this sequence is a woman in her sixties with acute or convalescent COVID-19. CDR3: CASSLDNSGNTIYF. The CDR3 region has the DNA TGTGCCAGCAGCCTCGACAACTCTGGAAACACCATATATTTT.